This T cell receptor (beta chain) was found in a study of CD8 T cells in Susac syndrome. Peripheral blood CD8+ and CD4+ T cells were profiled by TCR beta sequencing. The CD8+ and CD4+ T cells were isolated magnetically using a negative isolation approach, whereas the TEMRA cells were enriched by FACS. RNA, at about 0.45 to 1 ug, was reverse transcribed with random hexamers. TCR beta CDR3 was amplified by immunoSEQ covering 54 Vbeta and 13 Jbeta. TCRdb re-called the immunoSEQ multiplex PCR reads with MiXCR, one entry per CDR3 protein. The profile covers around 200,000 distinct CDR3 sequences, with approximately 95% appearing a single time and 0.07% to 0.095% taken by the ten largest. The sequence came from a human donor with multiple sclerosis. The sample taken for sequencing was CD4+ T cells from PBMCs.

In DNA, the CDR3 is TGTGCCAGTACCAAGGGCCTACCATATGATCAGCCCCAGCATTTT. This encodes CASTKGLPYDQPQHF. This chain uses TRBV19 with TRBJ1-5; the D is unclear. Trimming pared 7 bases from V and 5 bases from J, leaving 18 bases between. Germline V gives CDR1 LNHDA, CDR2 SQIVND (reference sequence). The CDR3 is made up of 15 amino acids.